The rows below give T cell receptor beta chains drawn from one sample of a study of identical twins. TCRdb re-called the 5' RACE reads with MiXCR, one entry per CDR3 protein. The sample has 420,000 or so distinct CDR3 sequences, approximately 17% seen once. Sequencing was done on a sample of naive T cells sorted from blood. The receptors stem from a man in his fifties or sixties in good health. The CDR3 runs from the conserved cysteine through the conserved F or W. D genes are given only for firm matches. Size is stated for part of the rows, as once, few or many counts, or as a class when the clone is expanded.

d_gene	abundance	v_gene	j_gene	CDR3aa	CDR3nt
TRBD2	.	TRBV7-9	TRBJ2-1	CASSSGLVYYNEQFF	TGTGCCAGCAGCTCCGGACTAGTCTACTACAATGAGCAGTTCTTC
TRBD1	.	TRBV7-9	TRBJ2-2	CASSLMGQHTGELFF	TGTGCCAGCAGCTTAATGGGACAGCACACCGGGGAGCTGTTTTTT
.	many	TRBV15	TRBJ1-5	CATSRGRNQPQHF	TGTGCCACCAGCAGGGGTCGAAATCAGCCCCAGCATTTT
.	.	TRBV4-3	TRBJ2-3	CASSQDPSPALDTQYF	TGCGCCAGCAGCCAAGACCCTAGCCCAGCACTGGATACGCAGTATTTT
.	.	TRBV12-3/TRBV12-4	TRBJ2-2	CASSFPLGELFF	TGTGCCAGCAGTTTCCCCCTCGGGGAGCTGTTTTTT
TRBD1	many	TRBV20-1	TRBJ1-5	CSASGGTGGFSQPQHF	TGCAGTGCTAGTGGGGGGACAGGGGGGTTCAGTCAGCCCCAGCATTTT
.	.	TRBV7-9	TRBJ1-2	CASSQQKWARGVQIF	TGTGCCAGCAGCCAGCAGAAATGGGCTCGAGGCGTTCAAATCTTC
.	few	TRBV5-1	TRBJ2-1	CASSLNRDSQQFF	TGCGCCAGCAGCTTGAACCGCGACTCCCAGCAGTTCTTC
.	few	TRBV28	TRBJ1-5	CASSLFRRMRSRSNQPQHF	TGTGCCAGCAGTTTATTTCGACGGATGAGGTCGCGTAGCAATCAGCCCCAGCATTTT
.	many	TRBV4-3	TRBJ2-1	CASSRLQGNHEQFF	TGCGCCAGCAGCCGACTACAGGGTAATCATGAGCAGTTCTTC
.	.	TRBV5-1	TRBJ2-7	CASSPSDGAYEQYF	TGCGCCAGCAGCCCATCAGACGGTGCCTACGAGCAGTACTTC
TRBD2	few	TRBV20-1	TRBJ2-1	CSARGTSDNEQFF	TGCAGTGCTAGGGGGACTAGCGACAATGAGCAGTTCTTC
.	many	TRBV7-6	TRBJ2-3	CASTKEPGPQTSTDTQYF	TGTGCCAGCACCAAAGAACCGGGACCTCAGACTAGCACAGATACGCAGTATTTT
.	few	TRBV27	TRBJ1-4	CASSLWGGSNEKLFF	TGTGCCAGCAGTTTATGGGGGGGGAGTAATGAAAAACTGTTTTTT
.	.	TRBV5-6	TRBJ2-2	CASSLASGGGVNTGELFF	TGTGCCAGCAGCTTGGCCTCTGGGGGGGGCGTCAACACCGGGGAGCTGTTTTTT
.	many	TRBV5-1	TRBJ2-1	CASSWRSVNEQFF	TGCGCCAGCAGTTGGCGGTCCGTAAATGAGCAGTTCTTC
.	few	TRBV6-5	TRBJ2-3	CASSHRGGTDTQYF	TGTGCCAGCAGTCACCGGGGCGGCACAGATACGCAGTATTTT
TRBD1	many	TRBV4-1	TRBJ2-2	CASSQKTGGIGELFF	TGCGCCAGCAGCCAGAAGACAGGGGGAATCGGGGAGCTGTTTTTT
.	many	TRBV4-1	TRBJ1-6	CASSPGVNSPLHF	TGCGCCAGCAGCCCAGGGGTGAATTCACCCCTCCACTTT
.	.	TRBV7-9	TRBJ1-2	CASSLGPPGRSQDYTF	TGTGCCAGCAGCTTAGGCCCCCCGGGACGGTCTCAAGACTACACCTTC
TRBD1	many	TRBV29-1	TRBJ2-5	CSVPDREETQYF	TGCAGCGTCCCGGACAGGGAAGAGACCCAGTACTTC
.	.	TRBV7-9	TRBJ2-1	CASSTGRNNEQFF	TGTGCCAGCAGCACGGGGAGGAACAATGAGCAGTTCTTC
.	.	TRBV5-5	TRBJ2-5	CASSHRGEETQYF	TGTGCCAGCAGCCATCGTGGGGAGGAGACCCAGTACTTC
.	.	TRBV27	TRBJ2-5	CASRRDRAFGRAAETQYF	TGTGCCAGCAGGCGGGACAGGGCTTTCGGGAGGGCAGCAGAGACCCAGTACTTC
.	many	TRBV7-9	TRBJ2-7	CASSLEVGINEQYF	TGTGCCAGCAGCTTGGAAGTCGGCATCAACGAGCAGTACTTC
.	few	TRBV20-1	TRBJ2-2	CSARHLGGGNTGELFF	TGCAGTGCTAGACACTTAGGGGGGGGGAACACCGGGGAGCTGTTTTTT